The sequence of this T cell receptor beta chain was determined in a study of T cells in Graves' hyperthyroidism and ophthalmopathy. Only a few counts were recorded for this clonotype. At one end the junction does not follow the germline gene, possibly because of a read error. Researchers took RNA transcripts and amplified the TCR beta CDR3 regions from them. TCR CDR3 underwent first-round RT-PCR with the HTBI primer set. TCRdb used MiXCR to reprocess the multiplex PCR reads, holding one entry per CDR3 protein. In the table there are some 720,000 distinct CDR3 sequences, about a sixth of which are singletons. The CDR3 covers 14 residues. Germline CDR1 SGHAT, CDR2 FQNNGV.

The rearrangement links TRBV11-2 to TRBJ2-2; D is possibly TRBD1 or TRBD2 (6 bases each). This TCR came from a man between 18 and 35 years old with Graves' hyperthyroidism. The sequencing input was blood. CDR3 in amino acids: CASSLDPQGRELSF. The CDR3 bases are TGTGCCAGCAGCTTAGATCCACAGGGCCGGGAGCTGTCTTTT.